Listed here are 26 T cell receptor beta chains from one sample, sequenced in a study of regulatory and conventional T cells in RAG deficiency (dated by TCRdb to between 2016 and 2019). Before genomic DNA extraction, conventional CD4+ T cells were purified from blood as CD25-low CD127-high cells. Library creation used the immunoSEQ multiplex PCR assay. The source is immuneACCESS, and TCRdb retained only in-frame sequences with V and J called. Part of the clones is not carried over; for the studies checked, unresolved V genes explain less than half of this, and the remainder is unexplained. The sample table holds roughly 32,000 clones, of which approximately 96% were seen once. The ten top clones hold about 0.36% of the sample. The sample also formed part of further work on regulatory T cells. The other study reports the following: The multiplex PCR relied on 52 forward TRBV primers and 13 reverse TRBJ primers, and amplification bias was corrected through assay-based and computational methods.

Material: CD25- CD4+ T cells sorted from blood. The source of these receptors is a human donor in good health.

This clone was counted a single time. The chain combines TRBV5-1 with TRBJ2-6; 8 positions match TRBD1. The CDR3 is 16 residues long. The V segment lost 2 bases and the J segment 2 bases; nucleotides outside the gene matches: 3. Germline V gene sequence: CDR1 SGHRS, CDR2 YFSETQ. CDR3 in amino acids: CASSFRQGPGANVLTF. Written as DNA, the CDR3 is TGCGCCAGCAGCTTCCGACAGGGGCCTGGGGCCAACGTCCTGACTTTC. Together with reference TRBV5-1 and TRBJ2-6, the CDR3 gives the full variable domain: KAGVTQTPRYLIKTRGQQVTLSCSPISGHRSVSWYQQTPGQGLQFLFEYFSETQRNKGNFPGRFSGRQFSNSRSEMNVSTLELGDSALYLCASSFRQGPGANVLTFGAGSRLTVL.

In its sample, this clone was seen once. CDR3 coding DNA: TGTGCCAGCAGTAACTCGGGACAGGGGTATCAGCCCCAGCATTTT. Amino acids: CASSNSGQGYQPQHF. The chain links TRBV2 to TRBJ1-5; 10 bases map to TRBD1. The CDR3 spans 15 residues. The germline CDR1 and CDR2 sequences are SNHLY and FYNNEI. Germline trimming cut 5 bases from V and 5 bases from J; bases unmatched to any gene: 6.

This clone appeared a few times. The V gene is TRBV7-6, the J gene TRBJ1-3, with D perhaps TRBD1 (5 bases). Germline CDR1 reads SGHVS; CDR2 reads FNYEAQ. V was shortened by 5 bases and J by 4 bases, with 12 bases between the two germline ends. This CDR3 has 14 residues. CDR3 coding DNA: TGTGCCAGCAGCATCCAGGGAGGAGGAAACACCATATATTTT. Translation gives CASSIQGGGNTIYF.

Notes on this clone: One end of the junction is discordant with germline, which a read error may explain. The J gene is TRBJ2-7, the V gene TRBV2; D remains ambiguous. The CDR3 extends over 13 amino acids. From germline, CDR1 is SNHLY and CDR2 FYNNEI. The CDR3: CASSEGWPYEQYF. CDR3 in DNA: TGTGCCAGCAGCGAAGGATGGCCCTACGAGCAGTACTTC.

The rearrangement uses TRBV19 and TRBJ1-1; D not resolved. The CDR3 covers 14 residues. The germline CDR1 and CDR2 sequences are LNHDA and SQIVND (reference sequence). With 1 base removed from V and 5 bases from J, the gap between germline ends came to 11 bases. The CDR3 here is CASSIGGQNTEAFF. As DNA, the CDR3 is TGTGCCAGTAGTATAGGTGGGCAGAATACTGAAGCTTTCTTT.

The rearrangement uses TRBV7-2 and TRBJ2-3; TRBD2 matches 10 bases. In germline, CDR1 is SGHTA, CDR2 FQGNSA. With 2 bases clipped from V and 4 bases from J, the junction kept 6 bases outside the gene matches. The CDR3 spans 16 residues. The CDR3 DNA follows: TGTGCCAGCAGCTTATCGGGCAGCGGGGGGGCAGATACGCAGTATTTT. It yields the protein CASSLSGSGGADTQYF.

CDR3 sequence reads: CASSRETGAAAYGYTF. The CDR3 nucleotides are TGTGCCAGTAGTAGGGAAACAGGGGCCGCAGCCTATGGCTACACCTTC. The gene calls are TRBV19 and TRBJ1-2; 7 bases are shared with TRBD1. This CDR3 is 16 amino acids long. The trim removed 4 bases at V and 4 bases at J, leaving 12 bases unmatched. Germline lookup yields CDR1 LNHDA and CDR2 SQIVND (reference sequence).

The CDR3 loop is CASSPSRYEQYF. The DNA of the CDR3 is TGTGCCAGCTCACCAAGCAGGTACGAGCAGTACTTC. The chain has TRBV18 and TRBJ2-7; D is unclear. Per germline, CDR1 KGHSH and CDR2 LQKENI. V gave up 2 bases and J gave up 4 bases, with 6 bases separating them. The CDR3 spans 12 residues.

This clone was recorded only once. CDR3 region: CASSLWAGSSSYEQYF. Written as DNA, the CDR3 is TGTGCCAGCAGCTTGTGGGCGGGTTCTTCTTCCTACGAGCAGTACTTC. The genes are TRBV5-5 and TRBJ2-7, with D perhaps TRBD2 (5 bases). The CDR3 is 16 amino acids. The V and J ends lost 1 base and 1 base respectively, with 15 bases between them. Germline loops: CDR1 SGHKS, CDR2 YYEKEE (reference sequence).

The rearrangement links TRBV5-1 to TRBJ1-1, with TRBD1 matching 11 bases. Germline lookup yields CDR1 SGHRS and CDR2 YFSETQ. The CDR3 contains 13 residues. V was clipped by 4 bases and J by 5 bases; unmatched bases: 1. DNA of the CDR3: TGCGCCAGCAGCGGGGACAGGGGGACTGAAGCTTTCTTT. The encoded protein is CASSGDRGTEAFF.

The V call is TRBV27, the J call TRBJ2-2, with D possibly matching TRBD2 (6 bases). There are 16 residues in the CDR3. The V end was cut by 6 bases, the J end by 6 bases, with 20 bases between. From germline, CDR1 is MNHEY and CDR2 SMNVEV (reference sequence). The CDR3 DNA reads TGTGCCAGCAGGGAAATTTTAGCGGTCGGCGCCGGGGAGCTGTTTTTT. Protein sequence: CASREILAVGAGELFF.

The rearrangement joins TRBV27 to TRBJ2-2; 14 bases line up with TRBD2. This CDR3 contains 15 residues. Germline lookup yields CDR1 MNHEY and CDR2 SMNVEV (reference sequence). Trimming at V came to 6 bases and at J to 8 bases, leaving 5 bases not matched to a gene. The CDR3 protein is CASRRTSGRLGELFF. CDR3 nucleotides: TGTGCCAGCAGAAGGACTAGCGGGAGGCTGGGGGAGCTGTTTTTT.

J is TRBJ2-1 and V is TRBV19, with D perhaps TRBD2 (5 bases). V gave up 5 bases and J gave up 0 bases, with 8 bases separating them. Germline V gives CDR1 LNHDA, CDR2 SQIVND (reference sequence). CDR3 length: 14 amino acids. CDR3 protein: CASSYGGSYNEQFF. The CDR3 nucleotides read TGTGCCAGTAGTTACGGAGGCTCCTACAATGAGCAGTTCTTC.

The chain carries TRBV15 and TRBJ1-4, with D uncertain. Germline assignment: CDR1 LNHNV and CDR2 YYDKDF (reference sequence). The CDR3 totals 15 residues. The V gene lost 0 bases and the J gene lost 5 bases, with 10 bases spanning the gap. The CDR3 coding sequence is TGTGCCACCAGCAGAGATGGTGGGCTGAATGAAAAACTGTTTTTT. As protein: CATSRDGGLNEKLFF.

CDR3 sequence (DNA): TGTGCCAGCAGCCAGGGTGGTGTGACCCAGTACTTC. Its translation: CASSQGGVTQYF. V usage is TRBV6-5 and J usage is TRBJ2-5, with D maybe TRBD1 (5 bases). The germline V gene encodes CDR1 MNHEY and CDR2 SVGAGI. The CDR3 sequence is 12 residues long. The germline V and J ends were trimmed by 6 bases and 7 bases, with 12 bases remaining between them.

V and J are TRBV6-5 and TRBJ2-7, with 7 bases that match TRBD1. Germline CDR1 is MNHEY and CDR2 is SVGAGI. The CDR3 sequence is 15 residues long. Losses at the gene ends were 7 bases for V and 4 bases for J; bases not matched to a gene: 13. This chain's CDR3 is CASKSPRQGRYEQYF. CDR3 in DNA: TGTGCCAGCAAGTCCCCCCGACAGGGAAGGTACGAGCAGTACTTC.

The chain employs TRBV7-6 and TRBJ2-2, with D perhaps matching TRBD2 (6 bases). Germline lookup yields CDR1 SGHVS and CDR2 FNYEAQ. Trimming stripped 5 bases from V and 6 bases from J, with 13 bases between. The CDR3 runs 14 residues. The CDR3 sequence: CASSPTGVPGELFF. DNA for the CDR3: TGTGCCAGCAGCCCCACGGGGGTCCCCGGGGAGCTGTTTTTT.

This chain connects TRBV19 to TRBJ2-1; 12 bases match TRBD2. Trimming cost V 4 bases and J 6 bases; bases outside gene matches: 10. This CDR3 comprises 17 residues. Germline CDR1 reads LNHDA; CDR2 reads SQIVND (reference sequence). The CDR3 nucleotides read TGTGCCAGTAGTACCGCCGCAACTAGCGGGAGGCGCAATGAGCAGTTCTTC. This translates into CASSTAATSGRRNEQFF.

The V gene is TRBV19, the J gene TRBJ2-3, with D unresolved. The germline gives CDR1 LNHDA, CDR2 SQIVND (reference sequence). The CDR3 length is 13 residues. The V end was cut by 0 bases, the J end by 5 bases, with 6 bases between. The chain's CDR3 is CASSIDYRDTQYF. CDR3 sequence (DNA): TGTGCCAGTAGTATAGATTACAGAGATACGCAGTATTTT.

The rearrangement uses TRBV5-5 and TRBJ2-7; TRBD1 matches 7 bases. Germline CDR1 is SGHKS and CDR2 is YYEKEE (reference sequence). J lost 0 bases, V lost 5 bases, and 8 bases had no gene match. The CDR3 contains 15 residues. The CDR3 DNA is TGTGCCAGCAGACGACCGGGACAGCCCTCCTACGAGCAGTACTTC. Its protein product is CASRRPGQPSYEQYF. The variable domain in full, completed from reference TRBV5-5 and TRBJ2-7, reads DAGVTQSPTHLIKTRGQQVTLRCSPISGHKSVSWYQQVLGQGPQFIFQYYEKEERGRGNFPDRFSARQFPNYSSELNVNALLLGDSALYLCASRRPGQPSYEQYFGPGTRLTVT.

This chain uses TRBV5-1 with TRBJ1-4; D ambiguous. V was pared by 0 bases and J by 2 bases, with 11 bases between. Germline V lookup: CDR1 SGHRS, CDR2 YFSETQ. CDR3 length: 16 amino acids. The CDR3 reads CASSLGPSMTNEKLFF. The CDR3 region has the DNA TGCGCCAGCAGCTTGGGTCCTAGTATGACTAATGAAAAACTGTTTTTT.

J is TRBJ2-7 and V is TRBV18; 8 nucleotides line up with TRBD1. The CDR3 consists of 15 residues. V shed 3 bases, J shed 6 bases, and the junction held 10 bases outside the gene matches. Looked up from germline, CDR1 is KGHSH and CDR2 is LQKENI. This CDR3 is CASSPIRTGSGEQYF. The DNA of the CDR3 is TGTGCCAGCTCACCCATCCGGACAGGGAGTGGCGAGCAGTACTTC.

The V and J genes are TRBV7-9 and TRBJ1-4; D is perhaps TRBD1 (5 bases). Trimming removed 6 bases from V and 8 bases from J, with 16 bases in between. CDR3 length: 14 amino acids. Germline V CDR1 and CDR2: SEHNR, FQNEAQ (reference sequence). CDR3 bases: TGTGCCAGCAGACCGGAGGGGCTTGGGGAAAAACTGTTTTTT. Its protein product is CASRPEGLGEKLFF.

This chain connects TRBV11-1 to TRBJ2-7; D may be TRBD2 (6 bases). Germline CDR1 and CDR2: SGHAT and FQDESV (reference sequence). The CDR3 loop spans 14 amino acids. Trimming shortened V by 3 bases and J by 3 bases, and 12 bases separated the two germline ends. CDR3 sequence (DNA): TGTGCCAGCAGCTTCGGCGAGCGGGTCTACGAGCAGTACTTC. This encodes CASSFGERVYEQYF.

This rearrangement joins TRBV6-5 to TRBJ1-1, with D tentatively TRBD1 (5 bases). Germline CDR1 reads MNHEY; CDR2 reads SVGAGI. This CDR3 has 14 amino acids. V lost 6 bases and J 1 base, leaving 12 bases between the germline ends. The CDR3: CASSYRGTNTEAFF. CDR3 DNA sequence: TGTGCCAGCAGCTACCGGGGGACGAACACTGAAGCTTTCTTT.

The chain recombines TRBV6-5 with TRBJ2-7; D call uncertain. Germline lookup yields CDR1 MNHEY and CDR2 SVGAGI. Trimming stripped 7 bases from V and 0 bases from J, with 13 bases between. The CDR3 has 14 residues. The CDR3 nucleotides are TGTGCCAGCACCGCGCTGAGCGACTCCTACGAGCAGTACTTC. The encoded protein is CASTALSDSYEQYF.